A selection of T cell receptor beta chains follows, all from one sample in a study of shared clonotypes between healthy human individuals. The method was immunoSEQ multiplex PCR; TCRdb's version includes in-frame clones alone and lacks a portion of them. The sample lists about 2 million clones; approximately 95% were seen once. Source material: naive CD8+ T cells sorted from blood. These receptors were obtained from a man between 18 and 35 years old in good health. Both conserved end residues are part of each CDR3. A D gene is named only where the DNA matches it firmly. A clone size is listed for some rows: how often the clone was seen (once, few, many), or a class if it is expanded.

V,size,J,D,CDR3,DNA
TRBV28,NA,TRBJ2-1,NA,CASTLGIGEQFF,TGTGCCAGCACCCTGGGAATTGGTGAGCAGTTCTTC
TRBV30,once,TRBJ1-2,NA,CAWSVTGQRYGYTF,TGTGCCTGGAGTGTAACAGGACAGCGCTATGGCTACACCTTC
TRBV5-6,NA,TRBJ2-7,NA,CASSPGPDHSYEQYF,TGTGCCAGCAGCCCAGGCCCGGACCACTCCTACGAGCAGTACTTC
TRBV19,few,TRBJ1-5,TRBD1,CASSVTGNQPQHF,TGTGCCAGTAGTGTGACAGGGAATCAGCCCCAGCATTTT
TRBV5-1,NA,TRBJ2-5,NA,CASSEWGYGQETQYF,TGCGCCAGCAGCGAATGGGGGTATGGCCAAGAGACCCAGTACTTC
TRBV2,once,TRBJ2-7,NA,CASSDSESYEQYF,TGTGCCAGCAGTGACTCAGAATCCTACGAGCAGTACTTC
TRBV9,NA,TRBJ2-7,NA,CASSFQDGPYEQYF,TGTGCCAGCAGCTTCCAAGACGGCCCCTACGAGCAGTACTTC
TRBV2,NA,TRBJ2-7,NA,CASSERLAYEQYF,TGTGCCAGCAGTGAGAGGCTTGCCTACGAGCAGTACTTC
TRBV6-6,NA,TRBJ2-7,TRBD1,CATSDRVEPYEQYF,TGTGCCACCTCAGACAGGGTTGAACCTTACGAGCAGTACTTC
TRBV2,NA,TRBJ2-1,NA,CASTGTFDEQFF,TGTGCCAGCACCGGGACATTTGATGAGCAGTTCTTC
TRBV12-5,NA,TRBJ1-4,TRBD1,CASGKRQGFDKNEKLFF,TGTGCTAGTGGTAAAAGACAGGGCTTCGATAAGAATGAAAAACTGTTTTTT
TRBV6-5,NA,TRBJ2-5,NA,CASSAERVQETQYF,TGTGCCAGCAGCGCTGAAAGGGTCCAAGAGACCCAGTACTTC
TRBV5-6,NA,TRBJ2-7,NA,CASSLSVTPAYEQYF,TGTGCCAGCAGCTTGTCTGTCACCCCGGCCTACGAGCAGTACTTC
TRBV13,NA,TRBJ2-5,NA,CASSFGGGKFQETQYF,TGTGCCAGCAGCTTCGGTGGGGGGAAATTCCAAGAGACCCAGTACTTC
TRBV27,NA,TRBJ2-3,NA,CASSWTTTSTDTQYF,TGTGCCAGCAGTTGGACAACCACTAGCACAGATACGCAGTATTTT
TRBV10-3,NA,TRBJ1-1,NA,CAISDRGTEAFF,TGTGCCATCAGTGACAGGGGCACTGAAGCTTTCTTT
TRBV6-1,NA,TRBJ2-7,NA,CASSEVSGTYEQYF,TGTGCCAGCAGTGAAGTTTCCGGGACCTACGAGCAGTACTTC
TRBV10-2,NA,TRBJ2-5,TRBD2,CASSVAGGQETQYF,TGCGCCAGCAGTGTTGCGGGGGGTCAAGAGACCCAGTACTTC
TRBV27,once,TRBJ2-7,TRBD2,CASSLGLAGYEQYF,TGTGCCAGCAGTTTGGGACTAGCAGGCTACGAGCAGTACTTC
TRBV6-5,NA,TRBJ2-7,NA,CASSYGGGSYEQYF,TGTGCCAGCAGTTACGGAGGGGGCTCCTACGAGCAGTACTTC
TRBV7-9,NA,TRBJ2-1,NA,CASSPPVGTRIAYNEQFF,TGTGCCAGCAGCCCCCCCGTGGGGACAAGAATTGCATACAATGAGCAGTTCTTC
TRBV29-1,NA,TRBJ2-2,NA,CSVEMEGNTGELFF,TGCAGCGTTGAGATGGAGGGGAACACCGGGGAGCTGTTTTTT
TRBV30,NA,TRBJ2-7,NA,CAWSPNGGSEQYF,TGTGCCTGGAGTCCAAATGGGGGATCCGAGCAGTACTTC
TRBV27,NA,TRBJ2-7,TRBD1,CASSWDRSYEQYF,TGTGCCAGCAGTTGGGACAGGTCCTACGAGCAGTACTTC
TRBV2,NA,TRBJ2-2,NA,CASSAVQGDRTGELFF,TGTGCCAGCAGTGCAGTACAGGGAGATCGCACCGGGGAGCTGTTTTTT
TRBV5-4,once,TRBJ2-3,NA,CASSLDTGTDTQYF,TGTGCCAGCAGCTTGGATACGGGAACAGATACGCAGTATTTT
TRBV11-2,NA,TRBJ2-5,NA,CASSLWGNAQETQYF,TGTGCCAGCAGCTTATGGGGAAACGCTCAAGAGACCCAGTACTTC
TRBV14,NA,TRBJ2-2,NA,CASSQGFGELFF,TGTGCCAGCAGCCAGGGATTCGGGGAGCTGTTTTTT
TRBV4-1,NA,TRBJ2-7,TRBD2,CASSQVLASGRSEQYF,TGCGCCAGCAGCCAAGTGTTGGCTAGCGGGAGAAGTGAGCAGTACTTC
TRBV7-9,NA,TRBJ1-5,NA,CASSSGHDSNQPQHF,TGTGCCAGCAGCTCGGGACATGATAGCAATCAGCCCCAGCATTTT
TRBV6-1,NA,TRBJ2-7,NA,CASSDPQAYSYEQYF,TGTGCCAGCAGTGACCCCCAGGCGTACTCCTACGAGCAGTACTTC
TRBV5-6,once,TRBJ1-1,NA,CASSLGGVMNTEAFF,TGTGCCAGCAGCTTAGGTGGAGTTATGAACACTGAAGCTTTCTTT
TRBV30,NA,TRBJ2-7,TRBD1,CAWSVFSLNAGTAYSYEQYF,TGTGCCTGGAGTGTTTTTTCCCTAAACGCCGGGACAGCTTACTCCTACGAGCAGTACTTC
TRBV7-2,NA,TRBJ2-7,TRBD1,CASSWGQGAAYEQYF,TGTGCCAGCAGCTGGGGACAGGGAGCCGCCTACGAGCAGTACTTC
TRBV27,NA,TRBJ2-7,TRBD1,CASSPLRTGLSYEQYF,TGTGCCAGCAGTCCCCTTAGGACAGGGTTATCCTACGAGCAGTACTTC
TRBV28,NA,TRBJ1-2,NA,CASSPTFRVNYGYTF,TGTGCCAGCAGCCCAACGTTCCGGGTTAACTATGGCTACACCTTC
TRBV5-1,NA,TRBJ2-5,NA,CASSVPAETQYF,TGCGCCAGCAGTGTCCCGGCGGAGACCCAGTACTTC
TRBV27,NA,TRBJ2-1,NA,CASSALRGQNNEQFF,TGTGCCAGCAGTGCATTGAGGGGACAAAACAATGAGCAGTTCTTC
TRBV4-1,NA,TRBJ2-1,NA,CASSQDSFTRFF,TGCGCCAGCAGCCAAGATAGTTTCACCAGGTTCTTC
TRBV7-9,NA,TRBJ2-3,NA,CASSLLFSGSTDTQYF,TGTGCCAGCAGCTTATTATTCTCTGGGAGCACAGATACGCAGTATTTT
TRBV6-1,NA,TRBJ2-3,TRBD1,CASSFYRGTDTQYF,TGTGCCAGCAGTTTTTACAGGGGTACAGATACGCAGTATTTT
TRBV6-1,NA,TRBJ2-7,TRBD1,CASSGQGMSYEQYF,TGTGCCAGCAGTGGACAGGGGATGAGCTACGAGCAGTACTTC
TRBV4-3,once,TRBJ2-7,TRBD1,CASSQFRDSSYEQYF,TGCGCCAGCAGCCAGTTCCGGGACAGTTCCTACGAGCAGTACTTC
TRBV2,NA,TRBJ2-5,TRBD2,CASQGLAGAETQYF,TGTGCCAGCCAGGGGCTAGCGGGAGCAGAGACCCAGTACTTC
TRBV19,NA,TRBJ2-1,NA,CASSPTLLGYNEQFF,TGTGCCAGTAGTCCGACGTTGTTGGGGTACAATGAGCAGTTCTTC
TRBV7-6,NA,TRBJ2-7,NA,CASSPEGGQNPYEQYF,TGTGCCAGCAGCCCTGAAGGGGGGCAGAATCCCTACGAGCAGTACTTC
TRBV6-5,NA,TRBJ2-2,TRBD2,CASSRTSGSTGELFF,TGTGCCAGCAGCCGGACTAGCGGGAGCACCGGGGAGCTGTTTTTT
TRBV19,NA,TRBJ1-3,NA,CASIEGPFGNTIYF,TGTGCCAGTATTGAGGGGCCGTTTGGAAACACCATATATTTT
TRBV5-8,NA,TRBJ2-7,NA,CASTPRTEGTYEQYF,TGTGCCAGCACCCCAAGAACGGAGGGCACCTACGAGCAGTACTTC
TRBV27,NA,TRBJ2-1,NA,CASSPQDEQFF,TGTGCCAGCAGTCCCCAGGATGAGCAGTTCTTC
TRBV5-4,NA,TRBJ2-6,NA,CASSSTTPGANVLTF,TGTGCCAGCAGCTCTACTACCCCTGGGGCCAACGTCCTGACTTTC
TRBV4-1,NA,TRBJ2-1,TRBD1,CASSQAGTGNNNEQFF,TGCGCCAGCAGCCAAGCCGGGACAGGTAACAACAATGAGCAGTTCTTC
TRBV5-1,NA,TRBJ2-7,TRBD1,CASSLIPGQGSEQYF,TGCGCCAGCAGCTTGATACCGGGACAGGGAAGCGAGCAGTACTTC